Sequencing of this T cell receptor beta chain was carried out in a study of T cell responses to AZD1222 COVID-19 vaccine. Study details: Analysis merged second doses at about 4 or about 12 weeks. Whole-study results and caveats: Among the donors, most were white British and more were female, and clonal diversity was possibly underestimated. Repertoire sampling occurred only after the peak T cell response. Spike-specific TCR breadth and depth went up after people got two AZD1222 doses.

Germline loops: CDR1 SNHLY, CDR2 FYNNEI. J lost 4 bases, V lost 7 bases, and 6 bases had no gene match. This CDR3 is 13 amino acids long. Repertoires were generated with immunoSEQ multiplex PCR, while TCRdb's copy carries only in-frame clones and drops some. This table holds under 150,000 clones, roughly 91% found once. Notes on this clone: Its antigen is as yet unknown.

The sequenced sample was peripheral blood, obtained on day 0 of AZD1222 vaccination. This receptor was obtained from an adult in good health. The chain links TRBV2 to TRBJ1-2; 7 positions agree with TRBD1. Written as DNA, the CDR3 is TGTGCCAGCACCCCGACAGGGAGCTATGGCTACACCTTC. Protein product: CASTPTGSYGYTF. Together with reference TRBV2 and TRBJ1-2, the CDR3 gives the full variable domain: EPEVTQTPSHQVTQMGQEVILRCVPISNHLYFYWYRQILGQKVEFLVSFYNNEISEKSEIFDDQFSVERPDGSNFTLKIRSTKLEDSAMYFCASTPTGSYGYTFGSGTRLTVV.